These T cell receptor beta chains were read from a single sample in a study of blood T cell repertoires in COVID-19. The protocol was immunoSEQ multiplex PCR, while the TCRdb copy is restricted to in-frame clones and leaves out a portion. The sample consists of tens of thousands of clones, about four fifths of them appearing once. The sequencing sample was made of peripheral blood. These receptors were obtained from a man aged 80 or over with acute or convalescent COVID-19. Both conserved end residues are part of each CDR3. D genes are given only for firm matches. Clone size is shown for a subset of rows, as once, few, many or a class of expanded clone.

CDR3 protein: CASSLRLTGLNTEAFF; CDR3 DNA: TGTGCCAGCAGCTTGAGATTGACAGGGCTGAACACTGAAGCTTTCTTT; clone size: NA; J gene: TRBJ1-1; CDR3 length: 16; V gene: TRBV5-8; D gene: TRBD1
CDR3 protein: CATSRGLAGENEQFF; CDR3 DNA: TGTGCCACCAGCAGGGGCCTAGCGGGGGAGAATGAGCAGTTCTTC; clone size: NA; J gene: TRBJ2-1; CDR3 length: 15; V gene: TRBV15; D gene: TRBD2
CDR3 protein: CASSPGTQYEQYF; CDR3 DNA: TGTGCCAGCTCACCAGGGACACAGTACGAGCAGTACTTC; clone size: NA; J gene: TRBJ2-7; CDR3 length: 13; V gene: TRBV18; D gene: NA
CDR3 protein: CASSVITRGYSNQPQHF; CDR3 DNA: TGTGCCAGCAGTGTTATAACTCGGGGATATAGCAATCAGCCCCAGCATTTT; clone size: NA; J gene: TRBJ1-5; CDR3 length: 17; V gene: TRBV6-1; D gene: NA
CDR3 protein: CASGNGYGYTF; CDR3 DNA: TGTGCATCGGGGAATGGCTATGGCTACACCTTC; clone size: NA; J gene: TRBJ1-2; CDR3 length: 11; V gene: TRBV3-1/TRBV3-2; D gene: NA
CDR3 protein: CASSLVGSGNHQPQHF; CDR3 DNA: TGTGCCAGCAGCTTAGTAGGATCGGGTAATCATCAGCCCCAGCATTTT; clone size: NA; J gene: TRBJ1-5; CDR3 length: 16; V gene: TRBV7-2; D gene: NA
CDR3 protein: CASSSLFTGADTQYF; CDR3 DNA: TGTGCCAGCAGCTCACTATTCACCGGGGCAGATACGCAGTATTTT; clone size: NA; J gene: TRBJ2-3; CDR3 length: 15; V gene: TRBV7-6; D gene: NA
CDR3 protein: CASQLRQGGYYEQYF; CDR3 DNA: TGCGCCAGTCAACTAAGACAGGGGGGCTACTACGAGCAGTACTTC; clone size: NA; J gene: TRBJ2-7; CDR3 length: 15; V gene: TRBV4-1; D gene: TRBD1
CDR3 protein: CASSKGQVEQYF; CDR3 DNA: TGTGCCAGCAGCAAGGGACAGGTCGAGCAGTACTTC; clone size: NA; J gene: TRBJ2-7; CDR3 length: 12; V gene: TRBV7-9; D gene: TRBD1
CDR3 protein: CASRSIGQLNEKLFF; CDR3 DNA: TGTGCCAGCAGGTCTATCGGACAGCTAAATGAAAAACTGTTTTTT; clone size: NA; J gene: TRBJ1-4; CDR3 length: 15; V gene: TRBV6-5; D gene: NA
CDR3 protein: CASSIDRGTGESQYF; CDR3 DNA: TGTGCCAGTAGTATAGATCGAGGGACAGGGGAGTCCCAGTACTTC; clone size: NA; J gene: TRBJ2-5; CDR3 length: 15; V gene: TRBV19; D gene: TRBD1
CDR3 protein: CASKDRGATRPQHF; CDR3 DNA: TGTGCCAGTAAAGACAGGGGCGCAACACGGCCCCAGCATTTT; clone size: NA; J gene: TRBJ1-5; CDR3 length: 14; V gene: TRBV19; D gene: TRBD1
CDR3 protein: CASSVVNVCGGRAEAFF; CDR3 DNA: TGTGCCAGCAGCGTAGTGAATGTATGTGGGGGCAGGGCTGAAGCTTTCTTT; clone size: NA; J gene: TRBJ1-1; CDR3 length: 17; V gene: TRBV9; D gene: NA
CDR3 protein: CASSQGMGEEETQYF; CDR3 DNA: TGTGCCAGCAGCCAAGGTATGGGGGAGGAAGAGACCCAGTACTTC; clone size: NA; J gene: TRBJ2-5; CDR3 length: 15; V gene: TRBV4-2; D gene: NA
CDR3 protein: CASSSRQGGTEAFF; CDR3 DNA: TGTGCCAGCAGTTCCCGACAGGGTGGGACTGAAGCTTTCTTT; clone size: NA; J gene: TRBJ1-1; CDR3 length: 14; V gene: TRBV27; D gene: TRBD1
CDR3 protein: CASTRDRGVSYNEQFF; CDR3 DNA: TGTGCCAGTACTAGGGACAGGGGGGTCTCCTACAATGAGCAGTTCTTC; clone size: NA; J gene: TRBJ2-1; CDR3 length: 16; V gene: TRBV19; D gene: TRBD1
CDR3 protein: CAWTGGYEQYF; CDR3 DNA: TGTGCCTGGACAGGAGGATACGAGCAGTACTTC; clone size: NA; J gene: TRBJ2-7; CDR3 length: 11; V gene: TRBV30; D gene: NA
CDR3 protein: CASSDSPGTGNTEAFF; CDR3 DNA: TGCGCCAGCAGTGATAGCCCCGGGACAGGGAACACTGAAGCTTTCTTT; clone size: NA; J gene: TRBJ1-1; CDR3 length: 16; V gene: TRBV10-2; D gene: TRBD1
CDR3 protein: CASSSGSPLEAFF; CDR3 DNA: TGTGCCAGCAGTTCGGGTTCTCCCCTTGAAGCTTTCTTT; clone size: NA; J gene: TRBJ1-1; CDR3 length: 13; V gene: TRBV6-5; D gene: NA
CDR3 protein: CASSLVWTSLDEQYF; CDR3 DNA: TGTGCCAGCAGCTTAGTGTGGACTAGCCTCGACGAGCAGTACTTC; clone size: NA; J gene: TRBJ2-7; CDR3 length: 15; V gene: TRBV11-2; D gene: TRBD2
CDR3 protein: CASSPTGTGIGNTIYF; CDR3 DNA: TGCGCCAGCAGCCCGACCGGGACAGGGATTGGAAACACCATATATTTT; clone size: NA; J gene: TRBJ1-3; CDR3 length: 16; V gene: TRBV5-1; D gene: TRBD1
CDR3 protein: CASRSTDRSNTEAFF; CDR3 DNA: TGCGCCAGCAGATCAACGGACAGATCGAACACTGAAGCTTTCTTT; clone size: NA; J gene: TRBJ1-1; CDR3 length: 15; V gene: TRBV5-1; D gene: NA
CDR3 protein: CASTRENTEAFF; CDR3 DNA: TGTGCCAGCACCCGGGAGAACACTGAAGCTTTCTTT; clone size: few; J gene: TRBJ1-1; CDR3 length: 12; V gene: TRBV11-1; D gene: NA
CDR3 protein: CASSFSGHPNTEAFF; CDR3 DNA: TGTGCCAGCAGTTTCTCGGGACACCCGAACACTGAAGCTTTCTTT; clone size: NA; J gene: TRBJ1-1; CDR3 length: 15; V gene: TRBV27; D gene: NA
CDR3 protein: CATIYRGEGNQPQHF; CDR3 DNA: TGTGCCACCATTTACAGGGGAGAAGGCAATCAGCCCCAGCATTTT; clone size: NA; J gene: TRBJ1-5; CDR3 length: 15; V gene: TRBV24-1; D gene: TRBD1
CDR3 protein: CASSGTASSYEQYF; CDR3 DNA: TGTGCCAGCAGCGGGACAGCGAGCTCCTACGAGCAGTACTTC; clone size: NA; J gene: TRBJ2-7; CDR3 length: 14; V gene: TRBV7-9; D gene: TRBD1
CDR3 protein: CASSKDGGMNTEAFF; CDR3 DNA: TGTGCCAGTAGTAAGGACGGAGGCATGAACACTGAAGCTTTCTTT; clone size: NA; J gene: TRBJ1-1; CDR3 length: 15; V gene: TRBV19; D gene: NA
CDR3 protein: CASSAERDQPQHF; CDR3 DNA: TGTGCCAGCAGCGCCGAACGAGATCAGCCCCAGCATTTT; clone size: NA; J gene: TRBJ1-5; CDR3 length: 13; V gene: TRBV2; D gene: NA
CDR3 protein: CASRQGSDASIYEQYF; CDR3 DNA: TGTGCCAGTCGACAGGGTAGTGATGCGTCGATATACGAGCAGTACTTC; clone size: NA; J gene: TRBJ2-7; CDR3 length: 16; V gene: TRBV27; D gene: TRBD1
CDR3 protein: CASSYSALGQPQHF; CDR3 DNA: TGTGCCAGCAGTTACTCGGCCCTCGGGCAGCCCCAGCATTTT; clone size: NA; J gene: TRBJ1-5; CDR3 length: 14; V gene: TRBV6-5; D gene: NA
CDR3 protein: CASSQEIGQGNSPLHF; CDR3 DNA: TGTGCCAGCAGCCAAGAGATTGGACAGGGGAATTCACCCCTCCACTTT; clone size: NA; J gene: TRBJ1-6; CDR3 length: 16; V gene: TRBV3-1/TRBV3-2; D gene: TRBD1
CDR3 protein: CASSIGYGTGYNEQFF; CDR3 DNA: TGTGCCAGTAGTATTGGGTACGGGACAGGCTACAATGAGCAGTTCTTC; clone size: NA; J gene: TRBJ2-1; CDR3 length: 16; V gene: TRBV19; D gene: TRBD1
CDR3 protein: CASSEAGLARGRDTQYF; CDR3 DNA: TGTGCCAGCAGTGAAGCGGGACTAGCGCGCGGGCGGGATACGCAGTATTTT; clone size: NA; J gene: TRBJ2-3; CDR3 length: 17; V gene: TRBV2; D gene: TRBD2
CDR3 protein: CASSSNSGQGYTGELFF; CDR3 DNA: TGTGCCAGCAGCTCAAACTCGGGACAGGGCTATACCGGGGAGCTGTTTTTT; clone size: once; J gene: TRBJ2-2; CDR3 length: 17; V gene: TRBV7-9; D gene: TRBD1
CDR3 protein: CASSLFTSGGSYEQYF; CDR3 DNA: TGTGCCAGCAGCTTGTTTACTAGCGGGGGCTCCTACGAGCAGTACTTC; clone size: NA; J gene: TRBJ2-7; CDR3 length: 16; V gene: TRBV7-8; D gene: TRBD2
CDR3 protein: CASSASTTAGEAFF; CDR3 DNA: TGTGCCAGCAGCGCCTCGACCACGGCAGGTGAAGCTTTCTTT; clone size: NA; J gene: TRBJ1-1; CDR3 length: 14; V gene: TRBV9; D gene: NA
CDR3 protein: CASSLGTDLMNEQFF; CDR3 DNA: TGTGCCAGCAGCTTAGGAACCGACTTAATGAATGAGCAGTTCTTC; clone size: NA; J gene: TRBJ2-1; CDR3 length: 15; V gene: TRBV7-2; D gene: NA
CDR3 protein: CSVEARQGQRDYEQYF; CDR3 DNA: TGCAGCGTTGAAGCCCGACAGGGCCAAAGGGACTACGAGCAGTACTTC; clone size: NA; J gene: TRBJ2-7; CDR3 length: 16; V gene: TRBV29-1; D gene: TRBD1
CDR3 protein: CASSHYGAYEQYF; CDR3 DNA: TGCGCCAGCAGCCACTATGGAGCCTACGAGCAGTACTTC; clone size: NA; J gene: TRBJ2-7; CDR3 length: 13; V gene: TRBV4-1; D gene: NA
CDR3 protein: CAWSVGVRNEQFF; CDR3 DNA: TGTGCCTGGAGTGTAGGGGTACGCAATGAGCAGTTCTTC; clone size: NA; J gene: TRBJ2-1; CDR3 length: 13; V gene: TRBV30; D gene: NA
CDR3 protein: CAWSVRPGTGIKTNYGYTF; CDR3 DNA: TGTGCCTGGAGTGTACGACCCGGGACAGGGATAAAGACTAACTATGGCTACACCTTC; clone size: NA; J gene: TRBJ1-2; CDR3 length: 19; V gene: TRBV30; D gene: TRBD1
CDR3 protein: CAWSKGRYEQYF; CDR3 DNA: TGTGCCTGGAGTAAGGGGCGCTACGAGCAGTACTTC; clone size: few; J gene: TRBJ2-7; CDR3 length: 12; V gene: TRBV30; D gene: NA
CDR3 protein: CASSPLAGGGQETQYF; CDR3 DNA: TGTGCCAGTAGTCCCCTAGCGGGGGGCGGCCAAGAGACCCAGTACTTC; clone size: NA; J gene: TRBJ2-5; CDR3 length: 16; V gene: TRBV19; D gene: TRBD2
CDR3 protein: CASSQDARAGTQYF; CDR3 DNA: TGTGCCAGCAGCCAAGATGCCAGGGCAGGTACGCAGTATTTT; clone size: NA; J gene: TRBJ2-3; CDR3 length: 14; V gene: TRBV3-1/TRBV3-2; D gene: NA
CDR3 protein: CASSQGQGVYNSPLHF; CDR3 DNA: TGTGCCAGCAGCCAAGGGCAGGGGGTCTATAATTCACCCCTCCACTTT; clone size: NA; J gene: TRBJ1-6; CDR3 length: 16; V gene: TRBV3-1/TRBV3-2; D gene: TRBD1
CDR3 protein: CASNFDNYEQYF; CDR3 DNA: TGTGCCAGCAATTTTGACAATTACGAGCAGTACTTC; clone size: many; J gene: TRBJ2-7; CDR3 length: 12; V gene: TRBV2; D gene: NA
CDR3 protein: CASSLEAAARANIQYF; CDR3 DNA: TGTGCCAGCAGCTTAGAGGCGGCCGCCAGGGCGAACATTCAGTACTTC; clone size: NA; J gene: TRBJ2-4; CDR3 length: 16; V gene: TRBV11-2; D gene: NA
CDR3 protein: CASSQDGGYGYTF; CDR3 DNA: TGCGCCAGCAGCCAAGACGGCGGGTATGGCTACACCTTC; clone size: few; J gene: TRBJ1-2; CDR3 length: 13; V gene: TRBV4-1; D gene: NA
CDR3 protein: CASSAYRGYEQYF; CDR3 DNA: TGTGCCAGCAGTGCTTACAGGGGTTACGAGCAGTACTTC; clone size: NA; J gene: TRBJ2-7; CDR3 length: 13; V gene: TRBV12-3/TRBV12-4; D gene: TRBD1
CDR3 protein: CASSRDIVYEQYF; CDR3 DNA: TGTGCCAGCAGTCGGGACATAGTCTACGAGCAGTACTTC; clone size: NA; J gene: TRBJ2-7; CDR3 length: 13; V gene: TRBV6-6; D gene: NA
CDR3 protein: CASSTGGIDGTQYF; CDR3 DNA: TGTGCCAGCAGCACAGGGGGCATCGATGGGACCCAGTACTTC; clone size: NA; J gene: TRBJ2-5; CDR3 length: 14; V gene: TRBV5-8; D gene: TRBD1
CDR3 protein: CASRRQGPEAFF; CDR3 DNA: TGTGCCAGCAGGAGACAGGGCCCTGAAGCTTTCTTT; clone size: NA; J gene: TRBJ1-1; CDR3 length: 12; V gene: TRBV12-3/TRBV12-4; D gene: TRBD1
CDR3 protein: CASSLPGGASNTEAFF; CDR3 DNA: TGCGCCAGCAGCTTGCCAGGAGGGGCCTCGAACACTGAAGCTTTCTTT; clone size: NA; J gene: TRBJ1-1; CDR3 length: 16; V gene: TRBV5-1; D gene: NA
CDR3 protein: CASSSGRVWETQYF; CDR3 DNA: TGTGCCAGTAGTAGCGGGCGGGTTTGGGAGACCCAGTACTTC; clone size: NA; J gene: TRBJ2-5; CDR3 length: 14; V gene: TRBV19; D gene: NA
CDR3 protein: CASRSSGGNVSWTDTQYF; CDR3 DNA: TGTGCCAGCAGGTCTAGCGGGGGGAACGTATCGTGGACAGATACGCAGTATTTT; clone size: once; J gene: TRBJ2-3; CDR3 length: 18; V gene: TRBV2; D gene: TRBD2
CDR3 protein: CASSGRRDQPQHF; CDR3 DNA: TGTGCCAGCAGTGGCAGGCGAGATCAGCCCCAGCATTTT; clone size: NA; J gene: TRBJ1-5; CDR3 length: 13; V gene: TRBV2; D gene: NA
CDR3 protein: CASSPYRGGNTEAFF; CDR3 DNA: TGTGCCAGCAGCCCCTACCGAGGGGGGAACACTGAAGCTTTCTTT; clone size: NA; J gene: TRBJ1-1; CDR3 length: 15; V gene: TRBV27; D gene: NA
CDR3 protein: CASSQKRGYGEKLFF; CDR3 DNA: TGTGCCAGCAGCCAAAAAAGGGGCTACGGTGAAAAACTGTTTTTT; clone size: once; J gene: TRBJ1-4; CDR3 length: 15; V gene: TRBV13; D gene: NA
CDR3 protein: CASSLSRVGNTIYF; CDR3 DNA: TGTGCCAGCAGCTTAAGCAGGGTTGGAAACACCATATATTTT; clone size: NA; J gene: TRBJ1-3; CDR3 length: 14; V gene: TRBV7-8; D gene: NA